Listed below are T cell receptor beta chains from one sample, sequenced in a study of blood T cell repertoires in COVID-19. The protocol was immunoSEQ multiplex PCR, while the TCRdb copy is restricted to in-frame clones and leaves out a portion. The sample has 150,000 to 200,000 clones, around 80% seen once. Sequenced sample: peripheral blood. Every receptor here comes from a man between 60 and 70 years old with active or convalescent COVID-19. CDR3s include the opening cysteine and the closing phenylalanine or tryptophan.

v_gene	j_gene	len	CDR3aa
TRBV3-1/TRBV3-2	TRBJ1-2	15	CASSRQVGQGAGYTF
TRBV5-1	TRBJ1-3	17	CASSLVGGPYSGNTIYF
TRBV19	TRBJ2-2	17	CASSIGDRTGGTGELFF
TRBV5-4	TRBJ2-5	15	CASSSPPGGTETQYF
TRBV5-6	TRBJ2-1	16	CASSLEPGTAYNEQFF
TRBV6-5	TRBJ1-6	15	CASMLDGGRNSPLHF
TRBV12-3/TRBV12-4	TRBJ2-1	13	CASSSRQNNEQFF
TRBV24-1	TRBJ1-5	15	CATSERTGINQPQHF
TRBV19	TRBJ1-1	20	CASRTTGTGSLTGRGPEAFF
TRBV5-1	TRBJ1-1	14	CASSFRETNTEAFF
TRBV27	TRBJ2-7	14	CASSVAQGPYEQYF
TRBV19	TRBJ1-3	15	CASRDSTGSGNTIYF
TRBV2	TRBJ2-7	15	CASRLTGDRPYEQYF
TRBV11-3	TRBJ2-3	14	CASSAAHITDTQYF
TRBV13	TRBJ1-1	13	CASSLVGIDSFFF
TRBV5-7	TRBJ2-7	15	CASSLGASGSDEQYF
TRBV7-9	TRBJ2-7	15	CASSPRTGETYEQYF
TRBV28	TRBJ2-2	14	CASSYSGTSGELFF
TRBV5-1	TRBJ1-1	13	CASSLVADTEAFF
TRBV2	TRBJ2-2	15	CASRELAGGPGELFF
TRBV6-5	TRBJ1-2	12	CASNPAGGGYTF
TRBV18	TRBJ2-2	16	CASSDQGQSGTGELFF
TRBV6-1	TRBJ1-4	14	CASSETATNEKLFF
TRBV5-4	TRBJ2-5	14	CASSLEQGKETQYF
TRBV19	TRBJ1-6	16	CASSAPWTGYSSPLHF
TRBV7-2	TRBJ1-1	14	CASSEQEGGSEAFF
TRBV28	TRBJ1-2	19	CASSLSLTGGQGLNYGYTF
TRBV7-2	TRBJ2-5	16	CASSPIPRTVQETQYF
TRBV18	TRBJ2-7	16	CASSRNGGEASYEQYF
TRBV28	TRBJ1-3	14	CASSYDRFANTIYF
TRBV5-1	TRBJ2-1	15	CASSLGQGIYNEQFF
TRBV6-6	TRBJ2-2	15	CASSYERGDTGELFF
TRBV6-6	TRBJ2-7	13	CATRGRGTYEQYF
TRBV2	TRBJ2-7	12	CATGTGLYKQYF
TRBV5-1	TRBJ1-3	14	CASSAGQPRNTIYF
TRBV19	TRBJ1-1	11	CASRTRTEAFF
TRBV3-1/TRBV3-2	TRBJ2-2	13	CASHHRGDGELFF
TRBV19	TRBJ1-6	14	CASRPGQGFSPLHF
TRBV3-1/TRBV3-2	TRBJ1-1	14	CASSLQSRATEAFF
TRBV29-1	TRBJ1-2	11	CSVRTGEGYTF
TRBV6-5	TRBJ1-2	13	CASREGQGIGYTF
TRBV5-1	TRBJ2-7	15	CASSFKREVKNEQYF
TRBV5-5	TRBJ1-2	15	CASSPDGQGNYGYTF
TRBV3-1/TRBV3-2	TRBJ1-1	13	CASSPGQGGEAFF
TRBV7-8	TRBJ2-7	15	CASSLTGQSHYEQYF
TRBV7-2	TRBJ2-3	14	CASSLLLGRAAQYF
TRBV11-2	TRBJ2-1	15	CASSPRLSSYNEQFF
TRBV5-1	TRBJ2-7	15	CASSRTGTGSYEQYF
TRBV28	TRBJ2-7	15	CASSFHSGRNYEQYF
TRBV5-8	TRBJ2-7	15	CASRFRQGNEAEQYF
TRBV18	TRBJ1-4	15	CASSPVDSDNEKLFF
TRBV18	TRBJ2-4	15	CASSPSGGTKNIQYF
TRBV12-3/TRBV12-4	TRBJ2-4	12	CASRSGGNIQYF
TRBV2	TRBJ1-2	14	CATGGDTANYGYTF
TRBV5-1	TRBJ2-7	15	CASSLESGGLNEQYF
TRBV4-1	TRBJ1-2	16	CASSQDVGEGSGGYTF
TRBV9	TRBJ2-7	14	CASSVQGHDYEQYF
TRBV28	TRBJ2-3	16	CASSLSGLAGADTQYF
TRBV5-4	TRBJ1-2	13	CASSSDRLYGYTF
TRBV27	TRBJ1-2	16	CASSFVGQGQGHGYTF